The next 3 T cell receptor beta chains were all read from a single sample in a study of blood T cell repertoires in COVID-19. This table comes from immunoSEQ multiplex PCR, and its TCRdb copy is limited to in-frame clones, with some not included. Here the sample spans about 180,000 clones, around 79% being singletons. Source material: peripheral blood. Receptor source: a woman in her 70s with acute or convalescent COVID-19.

The V call is TRBV7-9, the J call TRBJ2-1; TRBD2 agrees at 13 bases. Losses at the gene ends were 4 bases for V and 6 bases for J; bases not matched to a gene: 6. CDR1 SEHNR and CDR2 FQNEAQ come from the germline V gene (reference sequence). CDR3 size: 16 residues. CDR3 sequence: CASSSPGLAGFNEQFF. CDR3 DNA sequence: TGTGCCAGCAGCTCGCCGGGACTAGCGGGATTCAATGAGCAGTTCTTC.

The V call is TRBV10-3, the J call TRBJ2-2, with D tentatively TRBD1 (5 bases). Between the trimmed V and J ends, which lost 2 bases and 8 bases, there was a span of 18 bases. The CDR3 length is 16 residues. Germline V gene lookup returns CDR1 ENHRY and CDR2 SYGVKD. CDR3 DNA: TGTGCCATCAGTGAGAGGACCCCCAGGGTCGGGGGGGAGCTGTTTTTT. Its protein is CAISERTPRVGGELFF.

This clone has more than one count but fewer than ten. The chain uses TRBV2 and TRBJ2-1; possibly TRBD2 for D (5 bases). The CDR3 runs to 15 residues. The V end lost 1 base, the J end lost 7 bases, and 14 bases lay between the germline ends. Germline V gene lookup returns CDR1 SNHLY and CDR2 FYNNEI. The DNA of the CDR3 is TGTGCCAGCAGTGAAGGGTTGACTAAGGGAAATGAGCAGTTCTTC. Its protein product is CASSEGLTKGNEQFF. The full variable domain, with the rest looked up from reference TRBV2 and TRBJ2-1, is EPEVTQTPSHQVTQMGQEVILRCVPISNHLYFYWYRQILGQKVEFLVSFYNNEISEKSEIFDDQFSVERPDGSNFTLKIRSTKLEDSAMYFCASSEGLTKGNEQFFGPGTRLTVL.